Shown below are 15 T cell receptor beta chains from a single sample sequenced in a study of response to subunit inactivated influenza vaccine. TCRdb reprocessed the RT-PCR reads via MiXCR and lists one record per CDR3 protein. The sample records around 570,000 distinct CDR3 sequences, approximately 10% being singletons. These records were also assigned to another study, of T cells expressing NK-cell markers. That paper notes: TCR beta libraries carry UMIs added by 5'RACE template switching.

Specimen: PBMCs from blood, collected on the day of vaccination. Source of these receptors: a man between 45 and 60 years old who received an inactivated influenza vaccine.

The chain employs TRBV12-3 or TRBV12-4 and TRBJ2-5; 8 positions agree with TRBD2. V lost 3 bases and J lost 3; bases outside the gene matches: 6. This CDR3 region has 15 residues. In nucleotides, the CDR3 is TGTGCCAGCAGTTTCGCGGGGGGCACAGAAGAGACCCAGTACTTC. Its translation is CASSFAGGTEETQYF.

J is TRBJ2-7 and V is TRBV28, with no clear D. V was clipped by 2 bases and J by 0 bases, with 17 bases between them. Germline assignment: CDR1 MDHEN and CDR2 SYDVKM. This CDR3 is built from 17 residues. CDR3 region: CASSLRVRPDGSYEQYF. The CDR3, as DNA: TGTGCCAGCAGTTTAAGGGTCCGGCCCGACGGCTCCTACGAGCAGTACTTC.

On this clonotype: The junction differs from germline at one of its ends, possibly a read error. The chain uses TRBV7-9 and TRBJ2-1; TRBD2 aligns across 12 bases. This CDR3 is 17 amino acids long. Germline lookup yields CDR1 SEHNR and CDR2 FQNEAQ (reference sequence). The CDR3 loop is CASSPRLAGEFYNEHFF. The CDR3 DNA sequence: TGTGCCAGCAGCCCCAGACTAGCGGGAGAGTTTTACAATGAGCACTTCTTC.

The chain uses TRBV4-1 and TRBJ1-3, with D possibly being TRBD1 (5 bases). Germline values: CDR1 MGHRA, CDR2 YSYEKL. Trimming left V 6 bases short and J 0 bases short, with 12 bases between. This CDR3 contains 15 residues. CDR3 nucleotide sequence: TGCGCCAGCAGTCGCGGGGCCGTCTCTGGAAACACCATATATTTT. Its translation is CASSRGAVSGNTIYF.

Ten or more counts support this clonotype. V is TRBV10-3 and J is TRBJ2-7; maybe TRBD2 (5 bases). V lost 6 bases to trimming and J lost 6 bases, with 9 bases between them. CDR3 size: 11 residues. CDR1 ENHRY and CDR2 SYGVKD come from the germline V gene. CDR3 amino acids: CAISRGSEQYF. The CDR3 DNA follows: TGTGCCATCAGCCGAGGGAGCGAGCAGTACTTC.

Ten or more counts support this clonotype. The rearrangement joins TRBV27 to TRBJ1-6; 9 bases agree with TRBD1. V lost 2 bases and J lost 7; bases outside the gene matches: 3. The length of the CDR3 is 15 residues. Per germline, CDR1 MNHEY and CDR2 SMNVEV (reference sequence). CDR3 residues: CASSLGGTGNSPLHF. CDR3 DNA sequence: TGTGCCAGCAGTTTAGGTGGGACAGGGAATTCACCCCTCCACTTT.

This chain links TRBV6-1 with TRBJ1-3; D is unresolved. There are 16 residues in the CDR3. Germline loops: CDR1 MNHNS, CDR2 SASEGT. V lost 6 bases to trimming and J lost 0 bases, with 15 bases between them. The CDR3 DNA is TGTGCCAGCAGCCGCTCTCCGGGCAACTCTGGAAACACCATATATTTT. It encodes CASSRSPGNSGNTIYF.

This clonotype came up a few times. The chain carries TRBV10-3 and TRBJ2-1; possible D gene TRBD1, 5 bases. V lost 0 bases and J 5 bases, leaving 11 bases between the germline ends. CDR3 length: 15 residues. Germline loops: CDR1 ENHRY, CDR2 SYGVKD. CDR3 residues: CAISESGAGNNEQFF. CDR3 bases: TGTGCCATCAGTGAGTCAGGGGCAGGAAACAATGAGCAGTTCTTC.

The V call is TRBV5-1, the J call TRBJ2-1; 9 bases line up with TRBD2. Per germline, CDR1 SGHRS and CDR2 YFSETQ. The CDR3 sequence is 17 residues long. V was clipped by 0 bases and J by 7 bases; unmatched bases: 11. The CDR3 is CASSLVASGAGDNEQFF. In DNA, the CDR3 is TGCGCCAGCAGCTTGGTGGCTAGCGGGGCGGGGGATAATGAGCAGTTCTTC.

The table lists this clonotype with a few counts. The V gene is TRBV20-1, the J gene TRBJ2-3, with unresolved D. This CDR3 comprises 12 residues. Trimming took off 0 bases at V and 6 bases at J, with 7 bases between the two ends. CDR1 and CDR2 (germline): DFQATT, SNEGSKA (reference sequence). The CDR3 sequence: CSARDSLDTQYF. As DNA, the CDR3 is TGCAGTGCTAGAGACTCTCTGGATACGCAGTATTTT.

The sample holds many counts of this clonotype. This chain uses TRBV29-1 with TRBJ2-4, with D uncertain. The germline gives CDR1 SQVTM, CDR2 ANQGSEA. Deletions cut 4 bases from V and 6 bases from J, with 10 bases between. The CDR3 runs to 12 residues. Here the CDR3 reads CSVGVGGNIQYF. The CDR3 region has the DNA TGCAGCGTTGGGGTGGGTGGAAACATTCAGTACTTC.

The chain has TRBV11-2 and TRBJ2-5, with TRBD2 matching over 11 bases. This CDR3 comprises 18 residues. The germline CDR1 and CDR2 sequences are SGHAT and FQNNGV. V lost 5 bases and J lost 4; bases outside the gene matches: 15. The CDR3 spells CASSPGGLAGGQGETQYF. As DNA, the CDR3 is TGTGCCAGCAGCCCGGGCGGGCTAGCGGGGGGTCAGGGAGAGACCCAGTACTTC.

The chain employs TRBV5-1 and TRBJ2-7; possibly TRBD2 for D (6 bases). Trimming stripped 0 bases from V and 6 bases from J, with 19 bases between. Germline V lookup: CDR1 SGHRS, CDR2 YFSETQ. The CDR3 has 16 residues. CDR3 nucleotide sequence: TGCGCCAGCAGCTTGGCCGGGGGTCTATCCAACGGCGAGCAGTACTTC. This sequence encodes CASSLAGGLSNGEQYF.

This clonotype was seen a handful of times. The V and J genes are TRBV29-1 and TRBJ2-7; tentatively, D is TRBD2 (5 bases). The CDR3 contains 13 residues. From germline, CDR1 is SQVTM and CDR2 ANQGSEA. V was trimmed by 4 bases and J by 4 bases, leaving 14 bases between them. The CDR3 DNA sequence: TGCAGCGTTGTAGCGTCGGGAATTTACGAGCAGTACTTC. It is translated as CSVVASGIYEQYF.

This clonotype was recorded many times. The chain is built from TRBV7-8 and TRBJ1-3; 8 nucleotides match TRBD1. This CDR3 contains 15 residues. Unmatched junction bases numbered 10, after V lost 5 bases and J lost 7 bases. Germline V lookup: CDR1 SGHVS, CDR2 FQNEAQ. In DNA, the CDR3 is TGTGCCAGCAGCACTCGGGACAGGCGTTCGAACACCATATATTTT. It is translated as CASSTRDRRSNTIYF.